A single sample gave rise to the 12 T cell receptor beta chains below, sequenced in a study of cytomegalovirus exposure and HLA in healthy donors. Profiled with immunoSEQ multiplex PCR; TCRdb holds only in-frame clones, not every one. The sample yields a few hundred thousand clones, just over 85% seen once. The sample taken for sequencing was PBMCs. These receptors all stem from a woman aged 18-29 years in good health and CMV-seronegative.

The chain recombines TRBV28 with TRBJ1-5; no clear D. Trimming shortened V by 6 bases and J by 7 bases, and 10 bases separated the two germline ends. The length of the CDR3 is 12 residues. Germline loops: CDR1 MDHEN, CDR2 SYDVKM. Here the CDR3 reads CASRSLGQPQHF. The CDR3 coding sequence is TGTGCCAGCAGATCGTTGGGCCAGCCCCAGCATTTT. Based on the CDR3 plus reference TRBV28 and TRBJ1-5, the full variable domain is DVKVTQSSRYLVKRTGEKVFLECVQDMDHENMFWYRQDPGLGLRLIYFSYDVKMKEKGDIPEGYSVSREKKERFSLILESASTNQTSMYLCASRSLGQPQHFGDGTRLSIL.

The chain is built from TRBV5-6 and TRBJ2-5; the match to TRBD2 covers 13 bases. The CDR3 spans 18 residues. The germline CDR1 and CDR2 sequences are SGHDT and YYEEEE. V shed 0 bases and J 5 bases; nucleotides not matched to a gene: 10. CDR3 in DNA: TGTGCCAGCAGCTTGGAAGGCGGACTAGCGGGAGAGAGTGAGACCCAGTACTTC. Translation: CASSLEGGLAGESETQYF.

The CDR3 DNA reads as TGCGCCAGCAGCCAAGTCGGGCGGGAGCTAACGAGGACGCAGTATTTT. Protein product: CASSQVGRELTRTQYF. The genes are TRBV4-1 and TRBJ2-3; the match to TRBD2 covers 7 bases. Germline V gives CDR1 MGHRA, CDR2 YSYEKL. The CDR3 totals 16 residues. V shed 1 base, J shed 9 bases, and the junction held 13 bases outside the gene matches.

The CDR3 coding sequence is TGTGCCAGCAGTGAAGTCAGGGGTACCATCCGGAACTATGGCTACACCTTC. Translated, it gives CASSEVRGTIRNYGYTF. The chain uses TRBV2 and TRBJ1-2, with a tentative D call TRBD1 (6 bases). Between the trimmed V and J ends, which lost 1 base and 2 bases, there was a span of 17 bases. Germline values: CDR1 SNHLY, CDR2 FYNNEI. CDR3 size: 17 residues.

The gene calls are TRBV6-5 and TRBJ2-3, with 7 bases lining up with TRBD2. Germline V gene sequence: CDR1 MNHEY, CDR2 SVGAGI. The CDR3 loop spans 15 amino acids. The V and J ends lost 1 base and 4 bases, in that order; junction bases with no gene match: 5. The CDR3 loop reads CASSYWSGAADTQYF. The CDR3 bases are TGTGCCAGCAGTTACTGGAGCGGGGCCGCAGATACGCAGTATTTT.

This chain links TRBV5-1 with TRBJ2-5; 7 bases fit TRBD2. Germline CDR1 is SGHRS and CDR2 is YFSETQ. After removal of 4 bases from V and 4 bases from J, the junction contained 10 bases not matched to a gene. The CDR3 totals 15 residues. The CDR3: CASSLTPGLRETQYF. DNA for the CDR3: TGCGCCAGCAGCCTTACCCCGGGACTAAGAGAGACCCAGTACTTC.

This chain connects TRBV7-6 to TRBJ2-1; 9 nucleotides align to TRBD2. Germline V CDR1 and CDR2: SGHVS, FNYEAQ. The CDR3 is 15 residues long. V was clipped by 6 bases and J by 8 bases; unmatched bases: 11. CDR3 bases: TGTGCCAGCAGTCCCGGGACTAGCTCTACCGATGAGCAGTTCTTC. Translation gives CASSPGTSSTDEQFF.

This sequence joins TRBV18 and TRBJ2-7, with D uncertain. V gave up 0 bases and J gave up 0 bases, with 6 bases separating them. The length of the CDR3 is 14 residues. Germline assignment: CDR1 KGHSH and CDR2 LQKENI. CDR3 protein: CASSPPRSSYEQYF. The CDR3, as DNA: TGTGCCAGCTCACCACCAAGGAGCTCCTACGAGCAGTACTTC.

The rearrangement uses TRBV18 and TRBJ2-2; D is possibly TRBD1 (6 bases). Germline V gene sequence: CDR1 KGHSH, CDR2 LQKENI. The germline V and J ends were trimmed by 3 bases and 3 bases, with 14 bases remaining between them. The CDR3 runs 16 residues. The CDR3 DNA sequence: TGTGCCAGCTCACCCCGTCAGGGGTCGGACACCGGGGAGCTGTTTTTT. This encodes CASSPRQGSDTGELFF.

J is TRBJ2-2 and V is TRBV27; D gene unclear. The V end lost 7 bases, the J end lost 5 bases, and 5 bases lay between the germline ends. The germline V gene has CDR1 MNHEY and CDR2 SMNVEV (reference sequence). The CDR3 length is 11 residues. Written as DNA, the CDR3 is TGTGCCAGCATCCCAACCGGGGAGCTGTTTTTT. Protein: CASIPTGELFF.

The chain combines TRBV6-4 with TRBJ1-2, with 7 nucleotides matching TRBD1. J gave up 4 bases and V 4 bases, and 9 bases lay outside the gene matches. Germline values: CDR1 MRHNA, CDR2 SNTAGT. This CDR3 has 15 residues. The CDR3 loop reads CASSASGDSSYGYTF. The CDR3 nucleotides are TGTGCCAGCAGTGCCTCGGGGGACAGTTCCTATGGCTACACCTTC.

With respect to this clone: Other nucleotide sequences from this sample produce the same CDR3. V usage is TRBV28 and J usage is TRBJ2-1, with D possibly being TRBD1 (6 bases). CDR3 length: 15 residues. V shed 4 bases and J shed 0 bases, with 10 bases lying between them. Germline CDR1 MDHEN, CDR2 SYDVKM. The CDR3 here is CASSSTGSSYNEQFF. In nucleotides, the CDR3 is TGTGCCAGCAGTTCCACAGGGAGCTCCTACAATGAGCAGTTCTTC. Combining the CDR3 with reference TRBV28 and TRBJ2-1 gives the whole variable domain DVKVTQSSRYLVKRTGEKVFLECVQDMDHENMFWYRQDPGLGLRLIYFSYDVKMKEKGDIPEGYSVSREKKERFSLILESASTNQTSMYLCASSSTGSSYNEQFFGPGTRLTVL.